What follows is one TCR beta chain and its context. The antigen it recognizes is unknown. No quality values exist for individual bases; no much larger clone is one base distant. Patients were not receiving therapy at sample collection, though earlier treatments ranged from chemotherapy, radiotherapy, surgery and immunotherapy to none. After thawing, cells were enriched for T lymphocytes using a negative-selection kit, and EpCAM beads were added for tumor-infiltrating lymphocytes. Memory CD8 T cells were sorted as CD8+CD4-CD45RA- cells regardless of CCR7 expression. Peripheral blood mononuclear cells were isolated by Ficoll-Paque PLUS gradient and cryopreserved before analysis. Populations were sorted on a FACSAria II to 98% to 99% purity, and the cell pellets were frozen for TCR sequencing without being cultured. CDR1 and CDR2, per the germline V gene (reference sequence), are PRHDT and FYEKMQ. Trimming at the junction amounts to 4 bases on V and 4 bases on J, and the germline ends lie 14 bases apart. Measured from the cysteine to the phenylalanine, the CDR3 is 14 residues long. Solely the CDR3 DNA is kept, with 42 bases framed from the first base.

Genomic DNA was extracted with the DNeasy Blood and Tissue Kit from about 10,000 to 100,000 sorted cells per subset. The immunoSEQ service sequenced and mapped the TCRbeta V-J or V-D-J regions, with coverage above 9x for each sample. As for how the authors treated the data: Only productive rearrangements exported from the immunoSEQ Analyzer platform were analyzed, with clonality assessed on the 500 most abundant clones. To quantify how much repertoires overlapped between populations, both the Morisita-Horn similarity index and the Jaccard index were used. Morisita-Horn similarity between CD8 T-cell subset TCR repertoires was measured in about 6 cancer patients. TCRdb obtained this table from immuneACCESS and retained in-frame rearrangements with V and J assigned. These tables miss some clones; where compared with another copy, unresolved V genes account for less than half of the shortfall, and the remainder is unexplained. Clonal size and the V and J genes are those of that table, whereas D and trimming came from the DNA. This sample holds 15,000 or so clones; approximately 90% were observed only once. The ten largest make up about 4.4% of the sample.

The entry originates in a study of CD39 and CD103 CD8 tumor-infiltrating T cells (dated by TCRdb to the late 2010s). Turning to the overall study: Repertoire comparisons were shown for an HPV-positive HNSCC, an HPV-negative HNSCC, an ovarian cancer and a melanoma patient. TCRbeta CDR3 deep sequencing compared repertoires of CD8 TIL subsets defined by CD103 and CD39 with peripheral memory CD8 T cells. Study-level results and caveats: DP TIL clonotypes were rarely found in blood or uninvolved lymph node, whereas DN TIL clonotypes largely overlapped peripheral memory CD8 repertoires. Compared with DN and SP CD8 TILs and with blood memory CD8 T cells, DP CD8 TILs appeared more oligoclonal, with the top 30 clonotypes covering about 56-86%.

The chain couples TRBV13 to TRBJ2-7; TRBD2 is a weak D gene call, 5 bases matching. This TCR was recovered from a human donor with head and neck squamous cell carcinoma. The material sequenced was CD8+ T cells sorted from blood. What the cell subset or site label conveys for this sample: total memory CD8 T cells (CD45RA-CCR7+/-) from blood or uninvolved lymph node. CDR3 reads: CASSSDLFRYEQYF. At the DNA level, the sequence is TGTGCCAGCAGCTCGGACTTATTCCGGTACGAGCAGTACTTC.